This T cell receptor (beta chain) was sequenced for a study of molecular identifiers for immune sequencing clone quantification. Whole-study context: RNA from 20,000 or 100,000 naive CD8 cells was split five ways in replicates, with four sequenced. Overall study findings and caveats: The share of molecules held by clones above 20 RNA copies was over 98% in effector cells and under 1% in naive cells. Barcode collisions between identical TCR molecules could shrink estimates of highly expanded clone sizes. Detectable among some 950,000 naive cells, according to reports, was Jurkat TCR RNA spiked in from one cell.

TCRdb re-called the PCR reads through MiXCR, storing one row per CDR3 protein. Found here are some 93,000 distinct CDR3 sequences, under 25% of them singletons; the top ten hold more than 0.85%. This clonotype was seen ten or more times. Its specificity is not known. V was clipped by 0 bases and J by 3 bases, with 11 bases between them. Germline loops: CDR1 SGHDT, CDR2 YYEEEE. CDR3 length: 15 amino acids. Sequencing input: naive CD8+ T cells from blood, with Jurkat cell RNA spiked in. Subset of the sample: FACS-sorted CD8+CD4-CCR7+CD45RA+ naive T cells. The sequence came from a human donor in good health. Some libraries in this study had Jurkat cell RNA spiked in. The chain combines TRBV5-6 with TRBJ2-3; tentative D call: TRBD2 (6 bases). This CDR3 is CASSLAAGVTDTQYF. The CDR3, as DNA: TGTGCCAGCAGCTTGGCAGCGGGCGTAACAGATACGCAGTATTTT.